One sample yielded the 13 T cell receptor beta chains listed below, sequenced in a study of chemoradiotherapy in HPV16-positive cancers. TCRdb's table, derived via immunoSEQ multiplex PCR, lists solely in-frame clones and lacks some. Of more than 20,000 clones in the sample, approximately 84% were seen once. The specimen comprised blood, sampled from a patient who underwent chemoradiotherapy. These receptors were taken from a human donor with HPV-associated anogenital cancer.

The chain employs TRBV10-3 and TRBJ2-1, with a weak D call TRBD2 (6 bases). This CDR3 has 16 residues. Germline CDR1 is ENHRY and CDR2 is SYGVKD. Trimming left V 0 bases short and J 4 bases short, with 13 bases between. The CDR3 coding sequence is TGTGCCATCAGTGAGTCGGGTAGCGGTGATTACAATGAGCAGTTCTTC. Its protein is CAISESGSGDYNEQFF.

The chain has TRBV30 and TRBJ1-5; possible D gene TRBD1, 5 bases. This CDR3 contains 15 residues. V was pared by 3 bases and J by 2 bases, with 14 bases between. Germline values: CDR1 GTSNPN, CDR2 SVGIG (reference sequence). CDR3 amino acids: CAWSDRFIGNQPQHF. As DNA, the CDR3 is TGTGCCTGGAGCGACAGATTCATAGGCAATCAGCCCCAGCATTTT.

The chain is built from TRBV4-1 and TRBJ1-2; D possibly corresponds to TRBD1 (6 bases). V lost 1 base, J lost 5 bases, and 14 bases lay in between. This CDR3 has 15 amino acids. Germline assignment: CDR1 MGHRA and CDR2 YSYEKL. CDR3 loop: CASSQVGGGGYGYTF. The DNA of the CDR3 is TGCGCCAGCAGCCAAGTTGGAGGGGGGGGATATGGCTACACCTTC.

The chain carries TRBV27 and TRBJ1-1; D not resolved. Deletions cut 5 bases from V and 3 bases from J, with 19 bases between. This CDR3 region has 16 residues. CDR1 is MNHEY, CDR2 SMNVEV, per germline (reference sequence). CDR3 in DNA: TGTGCCAGCAGTCCAACCCTCGGGTTCTGGGACACTGAAGCTTTCTTT. This translates into CASSPTLGFWDTEAFF.

The V gene is TRBV6-5, the J gene TRBJ2-1; D call uncertain. The V and J ends lost 5 bases and 6 bases respectively, with 14 bases between them. This CDR3 is built from 14 residues. The germline V gene has CDR1 MNHEY and CDR2 SVGAGI. CDR3 nucleotides: TGTGCCAGCAGTCTCCTCCCTCCGGGCAATGAGCAGTTCTTC. Its translation is CASSLLPPGNEQFF.

The rearrangement joins TRBV6-1 to TRBJ2-6; tentatively, D is TRBD1 (5 bases). CDR3 length: 13 amino acids. The germline CDR1 and CDR2 sequences are MNHNS and SASEGT. Trimming removed 8 bases at V and 6 bases at J, with 11 bases between. CDR3 bases: TGTGCCAGCCTGAAGGGGCAGGCCAACGTCCTGACTTTC. This gives the protein CASLKGQANVLTF.

In this sample, this clone turned up once. In DNA form, the CDR3 reads TGCGCCAGCAGCCAAGCTCGGAAGGATTGGGACAATGAGCAGTTCTTC. Its protein product is CASSQARKDWDNEQFF. The chain recombines TRBV4-3 with TRBJ2-1; D is uncertain. CDR3 length: 16 residues. Trimming took 1 base from V and 5 from J, leaving 15 bases between them. Germline V gene lookup returns CDR1 LGHNA and CDR2 YSLEER.

The chain combines TRBV30 with TRBJ2-2, with TRBD2 matching 10 bases. Germline V gene sequence: CDR1 GTSNPN, CDR2 SVGIG (reference sequence). CDR3 length equals 17 residues. The ends lost 5 bases at V and 0 bases at J; junction bases unmatched: 9. CDR3 bases: TGTGCCTGGGGTAGCGGGAGGACCGCACCGAACACCGGGGAGCTGTTTTTT. This encodes CAWGSGRTAPNTGELFF. The entire variable domain, with the rest obtained from reference TRBV30 and TRBJ2-2, is as follows: SQTIHQWPATLVQPVGSPLSLECTVEGTSNPNLYWYRQAAGRGLQLLFYSVGIGQISSEVPQNLSASRPQDRQFILSSKKLLLSDSGFYLCAWGSGRTAPNTGELFFGEGSRLTVL.

This rearrangement joins TRBV6-5 to TRBJ2-7; maybe TRBD1 (6 bases). V was trimmed by 0 bases and J by 0 bases, leaving 12 bases between them. Germline assignment: CDR1 MNHEY and CDR2 SVGAGI. The CDR3 is 16 amino acids. The CDR3 DNA reads as TGTGCCAGCAGTTACTCGAGGACAGAGGGCTCCTACGAGCAGTACTTC. This gives the protein CASSYSRTEGSYEQYF.

The chain links TRBV19 to TRBJ1-2; D unclear. The CDR3 extends over 16 amino acids. V shed 2 bases and J shed 0 bases, with 13 bases lying between them. Per germline, CDR1 LNHDA and CDR2 SQIVND (reference sequence). In DNA, the CDR3 is TGTGCCAGTAGTATACGGGAATCGGCTTCTAACTATGGCTACACCTTC. Amino acid sequence: CASSIRESASNYGYTF.

This clone has more than one count but fewer than ten. The V gene is TRBV5-1, the J gene TRBJ2-1; D is uncertain. The CDR3 contains 17 residues. V lost 3 bases and J 6 bases, leaving 22 bases between the germline ends. From germline, CDR1 is SGHRS and CDR2 YFSETQ. CDR3 coding DNA: TGCGCCAGCAGCTCAGTCCTGGACCCGGTACTTTCCAATGAGCAGTTCTTC. The encoded protein is CASSSVLDPVLSNEQFF.

The chain links TRBV20-1 to TRBJ1-1; possible D gene TRBD1, 5 bases. Germline lookup yields CDR1 DFQATT and CDR2 SNEGSKA (reference sequence). Trimming removed 6 bases from V and 8 bases from J, with 13 bases in between. This CDR3 is built from 11 residues. CDR3 nucleotide sequence: TGCAGTGCCAGACTGGGACGAGAAGCTTTCTTT. As protein: CSARLGREAFF.

V usage is TRBV6-5 and J usage is TRBJ1-5; the D is unclear. Germline loops: CDR1 MNHEY, CDR2 SVGAGI. The CDR3 sequence is 13 residues long. The germline V and J ends were trimmed by 5 bases and 7 bases, with 12 bases remaining between them. CDR3: CASSTALEQPQHF. The CDR3 nucleotides are TGTGCCAGCAGTACCGCCCTTGAACAGCCCCAGCATTTT.